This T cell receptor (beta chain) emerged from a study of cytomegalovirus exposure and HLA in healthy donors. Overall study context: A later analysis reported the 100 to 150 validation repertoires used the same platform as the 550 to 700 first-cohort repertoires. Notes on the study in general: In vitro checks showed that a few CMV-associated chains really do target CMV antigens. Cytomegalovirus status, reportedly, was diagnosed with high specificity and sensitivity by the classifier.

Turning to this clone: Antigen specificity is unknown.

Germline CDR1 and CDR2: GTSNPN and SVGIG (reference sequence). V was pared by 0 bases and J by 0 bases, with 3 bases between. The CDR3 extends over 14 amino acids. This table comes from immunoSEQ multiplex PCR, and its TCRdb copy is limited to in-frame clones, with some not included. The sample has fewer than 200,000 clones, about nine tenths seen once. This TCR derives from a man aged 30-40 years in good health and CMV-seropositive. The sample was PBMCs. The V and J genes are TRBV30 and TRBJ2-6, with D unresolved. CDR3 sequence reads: CAWSVFSGANVLTF. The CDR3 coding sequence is TGTGCCTGGAGTGTTTTCTCTGGGGCCAACGTCCTGACTTTC.